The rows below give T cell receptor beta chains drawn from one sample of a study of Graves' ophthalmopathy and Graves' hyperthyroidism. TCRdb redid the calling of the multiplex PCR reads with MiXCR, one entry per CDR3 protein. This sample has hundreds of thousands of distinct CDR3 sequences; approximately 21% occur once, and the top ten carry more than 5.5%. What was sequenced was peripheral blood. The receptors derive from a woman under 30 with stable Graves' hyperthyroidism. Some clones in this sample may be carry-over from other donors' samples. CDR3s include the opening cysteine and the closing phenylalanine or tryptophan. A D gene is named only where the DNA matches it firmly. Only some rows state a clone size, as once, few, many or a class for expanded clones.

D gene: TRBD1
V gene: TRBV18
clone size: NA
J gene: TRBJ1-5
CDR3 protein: CASSLLGTGGNQPQHF
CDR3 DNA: TGTGCCAGCTCACTCCTCGGGACAGGGGGCAATCAGCCCCAGCATTTT

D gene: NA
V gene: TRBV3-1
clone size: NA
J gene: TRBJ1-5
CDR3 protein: CASSHQQGHQPQHF
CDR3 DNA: TGTGCCAGCAGCCATCAACAGGGCCATCAGCCCCAGCATTTT

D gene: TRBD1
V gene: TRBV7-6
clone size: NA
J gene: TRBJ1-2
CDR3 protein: CASSFGQGGSGYTF
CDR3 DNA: TGTGCCAGCAGCTTTGGACAGGGGGGAAGTGGCTACACCTTC

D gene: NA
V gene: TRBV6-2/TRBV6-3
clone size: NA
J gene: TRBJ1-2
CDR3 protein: CASSYSLGLDGYTF
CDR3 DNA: TGTGCCAGCAGTTATTCACTGGGATTGGATGGCTACACCTTC

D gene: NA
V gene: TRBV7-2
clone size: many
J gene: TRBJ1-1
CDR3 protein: CASSLAGAPRSTEAFF
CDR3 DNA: TGTGCCAGCAGCTTAGCGGGGGCGCCTAGGAGCACTGAAGCTTTCTTT

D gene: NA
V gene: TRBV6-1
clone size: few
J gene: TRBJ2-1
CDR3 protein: CASSLSSYNEQFF
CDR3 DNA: TGTGCCAGCAGTCTAAGCTCCTACAATGAGCAGTTCTTC

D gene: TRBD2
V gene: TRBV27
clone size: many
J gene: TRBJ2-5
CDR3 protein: CASSLLRGGRETQYF
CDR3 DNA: TGTGCCAGCAGTTTATTGCGGGGGGGCCGGGAGACCCAGTACTTC

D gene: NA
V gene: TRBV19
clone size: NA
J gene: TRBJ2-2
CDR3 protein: CASSPGAPNTGELFF
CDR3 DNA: TGTGCCAGTAGCCCCGGGGCACCTAACACCGGGGAGCTGTTTTTT

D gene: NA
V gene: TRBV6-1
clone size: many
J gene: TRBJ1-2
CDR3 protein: CASSADRNLYYGYTF
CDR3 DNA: TGTGCCAGCAGCGCCGACAGAAATCTTTACTATGGCTACACCTTC

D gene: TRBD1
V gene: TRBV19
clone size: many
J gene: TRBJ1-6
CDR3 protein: CASSWRGQSSSYNSPLHF
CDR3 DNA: TGTGCCAGTAGTTGGAGGGGGCAGTCGAGCTCCTATAATTCACCCCTCCACTTT

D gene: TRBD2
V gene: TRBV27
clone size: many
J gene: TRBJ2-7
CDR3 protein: CASSLSGTSGYEQYF
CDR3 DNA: TGTGCCAGCAGTTTATCCGGGACTAGCGGCTACGAGCAGTACTTC

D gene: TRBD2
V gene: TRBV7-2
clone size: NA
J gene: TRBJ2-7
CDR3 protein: CASSAGTSGPRGQYF
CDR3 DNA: TGTGCCAGCAGCGCGGGAACTAGCGGCCCTCGGGGGCAGTACTTC

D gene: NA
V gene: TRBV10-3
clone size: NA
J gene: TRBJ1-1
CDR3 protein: CAISQGGDTEAFF
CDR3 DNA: TGTGCCATCAGTCAGGGTGGGGACACTGAAGCTTTCTTT

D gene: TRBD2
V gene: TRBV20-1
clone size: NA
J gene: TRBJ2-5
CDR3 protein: CSARVIREGQETQYF
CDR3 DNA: TGCAGTGCTAGAGTTATCAGGGAGGGCCAAGAGACCCAGTACTTC

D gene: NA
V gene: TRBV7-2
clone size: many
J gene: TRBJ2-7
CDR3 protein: CASKETGFSYEQYF
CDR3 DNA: TGTGCCAGCAAAGAGACGGGGTTCTCCTACGAGCAGTACTTC

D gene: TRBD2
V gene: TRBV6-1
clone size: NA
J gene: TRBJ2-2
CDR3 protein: CASGGDVHTGELFF
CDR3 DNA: TGTGCCAGCGGGGGGGACGTTCACACCGGGGAGCTGTTTTTT

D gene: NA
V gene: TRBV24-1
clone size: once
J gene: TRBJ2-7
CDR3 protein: CATSDRQEVPYEQYF
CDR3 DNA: TGTGCCACCAGTGATAGGCAGGAAGTTCCCTACGAGCAGTACTTC

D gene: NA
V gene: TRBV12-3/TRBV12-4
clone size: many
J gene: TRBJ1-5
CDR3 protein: CASSLSGGPNQPQHF
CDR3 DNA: TGTGCCAGCAGTCTCAGCGGGGGGCCAAATCAGCCCCAGCATTTT

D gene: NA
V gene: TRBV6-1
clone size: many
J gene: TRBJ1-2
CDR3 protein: CASSETDNYGYTF
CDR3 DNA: TGTGCCAGCAGTGAAACGGACAACTATGGCTACACCTTC

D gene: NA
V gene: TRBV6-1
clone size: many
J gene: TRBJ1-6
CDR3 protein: CASSEWSSSYNSPLHF
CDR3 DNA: TGTGCCAGCAGTGAGTGGTCTAGCTCCTATAATTCACCCCTCCACTTT

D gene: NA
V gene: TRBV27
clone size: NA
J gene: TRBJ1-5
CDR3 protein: CASRPGRSGFNQPQHF
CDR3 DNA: TGTGCCAGCAGACCCGGGCGCAGCGGGTTCAATCAGCCCCAGCATTTT

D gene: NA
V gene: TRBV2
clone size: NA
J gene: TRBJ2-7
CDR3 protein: CASRDTGFYEQYF
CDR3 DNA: TGTGCCAGCAGAGATACTGGATTCTACGAGCAGTACTTC

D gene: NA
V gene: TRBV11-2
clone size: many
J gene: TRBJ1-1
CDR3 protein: CASSSSRMNTEAFF
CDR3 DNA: TGTGCCAGCAGCTCCTCAAGGATGAACACTGAAGCTTTCTTT

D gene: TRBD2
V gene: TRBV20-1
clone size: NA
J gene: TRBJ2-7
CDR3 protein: CSAGTSGRFYEQYF
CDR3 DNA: TGCAGTGCCGGGACTAGCGGGAGGTTTTACGAGCAGTACTTC

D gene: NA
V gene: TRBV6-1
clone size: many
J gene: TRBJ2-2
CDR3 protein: CASSDRPNTGELFF
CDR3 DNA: TGTGCCAGCAGTGATCGTCCGAACACCGGGGAGCTGTTTTTT

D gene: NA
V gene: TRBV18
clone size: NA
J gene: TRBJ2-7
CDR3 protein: CASSPSQVIYEQYF
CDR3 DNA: TGTGCCAGCTCACCTAGTCAGGTGATTTACGAGCAGTACTTC

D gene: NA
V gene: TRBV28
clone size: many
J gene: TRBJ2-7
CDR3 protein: CASSSVAFRVNEQYF
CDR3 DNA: TGTGCCAGCAGTTCAGTGGCGTTCAGGGTCAACGAGCAGTACTTC

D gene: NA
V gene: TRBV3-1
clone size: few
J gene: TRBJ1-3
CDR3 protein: CASSQDSVSGNTIYF
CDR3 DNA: TGTGCCAGCAGCCAAGACAGCGTCTCTGGAAACACCATATATTTT

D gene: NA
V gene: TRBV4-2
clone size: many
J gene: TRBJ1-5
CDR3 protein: CASSQETGTSNQPQHF
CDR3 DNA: TGTGCCAGCAGCCAAGAGACGGGTACTAGCAATCAGCCCCAGCATTTT

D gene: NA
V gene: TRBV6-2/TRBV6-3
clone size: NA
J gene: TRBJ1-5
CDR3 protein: CASSRPYSNQPQHF
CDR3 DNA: TGTGCCAGCAGTCGCCCTTATAGCAATCAGCCCCAGCATTTT

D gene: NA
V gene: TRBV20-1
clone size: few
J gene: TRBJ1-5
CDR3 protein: CSVSGEHF
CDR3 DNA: TGCAGTGTTAGCGGGGAACATTTT

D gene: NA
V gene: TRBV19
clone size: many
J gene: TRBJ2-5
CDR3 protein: CASAKQGLAAQYF
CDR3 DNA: TGTGCCAGTGCCAAACAGGGGCTAGCGGCCCAGTACTTC

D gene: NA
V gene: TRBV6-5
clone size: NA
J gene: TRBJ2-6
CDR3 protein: CASSYLVSRSGANVLTF
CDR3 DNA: TGTGCCAGCAGTTATCTGGTTTCCCGCTCTGGGGCCAACGTCCTGACTTTC

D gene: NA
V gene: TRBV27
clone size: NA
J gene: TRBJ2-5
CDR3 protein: CASSAHHSETQYF
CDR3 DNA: TGTGCCAGCAGTGCCCATCATTCGGAGACCCAGTACTTC

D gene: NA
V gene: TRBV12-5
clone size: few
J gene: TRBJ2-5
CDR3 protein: CASGLGVRSGQETQYF
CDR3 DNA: TGTGCTAGTGGTTTGGGGGTCAGAAGCGGGCAAGAGACCCAGTACTTC

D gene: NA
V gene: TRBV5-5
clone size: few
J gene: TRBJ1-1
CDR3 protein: CASSTEGDTEAFF
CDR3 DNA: TGTGCCAGCAGCACCGAAGGGGACACTGAAGCTTTCTTT

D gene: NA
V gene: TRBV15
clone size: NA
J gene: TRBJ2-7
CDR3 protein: CATSRGGDSYEQYF
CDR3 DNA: TGTGCCACCAGCAGAGGGGGAGACTCCTACGAGCAGTACTTC

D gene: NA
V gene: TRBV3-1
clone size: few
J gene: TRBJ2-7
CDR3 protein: CASSQAVRGEQYF
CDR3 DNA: TGTGCCAGCAGCCAAGCGGTCCGGGGCGAGCAGTACTTC

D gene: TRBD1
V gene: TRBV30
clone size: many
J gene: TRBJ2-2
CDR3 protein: CASGQGGIGELFF
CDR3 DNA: TGTGCCTCAGGACAGGGTGGGATCGGGGAGCTGTTTTTT

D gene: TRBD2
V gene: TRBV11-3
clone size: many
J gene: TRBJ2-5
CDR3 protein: CASSLDQDGGTQETQYF
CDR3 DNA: TGTGCCAGCAGCTTAGATCAGGACGGGGGGACCCAAGAGACCCAGTACTTC

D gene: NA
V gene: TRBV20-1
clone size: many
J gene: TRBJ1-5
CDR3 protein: CSARTARQPQHF
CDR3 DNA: TGCAGTGCTAGGACAGCCCGTCAGCCCCAGCATTTT

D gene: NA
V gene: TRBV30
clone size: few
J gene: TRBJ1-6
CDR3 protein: CAWSTGGTPSHLHF
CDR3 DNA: TGTGCCTGGAGCACGGGGGGCACGCCTTCACACCTCCACTTT

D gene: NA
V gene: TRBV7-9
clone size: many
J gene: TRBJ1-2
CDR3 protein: CASSLIGERYGYTF
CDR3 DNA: TGTGCCAGCAGCTTAATTGGGGAGCGCTATGGCTACACCTTC

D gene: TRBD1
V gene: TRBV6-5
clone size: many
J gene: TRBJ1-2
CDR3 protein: CASSYSTGGRGYTF
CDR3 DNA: TGTGCCAGCAGTTACTCGACAGGGGGCCGTGGCTACACCTTC

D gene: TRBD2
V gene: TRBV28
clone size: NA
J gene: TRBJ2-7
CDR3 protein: CASSFPPLAENYEQYF
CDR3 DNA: TGTGCCAGCAGTTTCCCACCTCTAGCGGAAAATTACGAGCAGTACTTC

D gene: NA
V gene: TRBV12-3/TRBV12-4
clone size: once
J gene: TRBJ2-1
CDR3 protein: CASSPGYNEQFF
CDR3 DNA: TGTGCCAGCAGTCCGGGATACAATGAGCAGTTCTTC

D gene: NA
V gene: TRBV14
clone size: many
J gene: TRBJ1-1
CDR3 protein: CASSQDLVTEAFF
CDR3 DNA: TGTGCCAGCAGCCAAGATCTGGTCACTGAAGCTTTCTTT

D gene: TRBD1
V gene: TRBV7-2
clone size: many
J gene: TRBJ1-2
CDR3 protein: CASSFLQGKGGYTF
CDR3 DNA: TGTGCCAGCAGCTTCCTACAGGGGAAGGGGGGCTACACCTTC

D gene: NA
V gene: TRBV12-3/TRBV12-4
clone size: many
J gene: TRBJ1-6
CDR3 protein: CASSFQSSYNSPLHF
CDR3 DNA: TGTGCCAGCAGCTTTCAGAGCTCCTATAATTCACCCCTCCACTTT

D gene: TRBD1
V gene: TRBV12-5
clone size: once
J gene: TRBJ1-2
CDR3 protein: CASAQTGSYTF
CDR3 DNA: TGTGCTAGTGCCCAGACAGGGAGCTACACCTTC

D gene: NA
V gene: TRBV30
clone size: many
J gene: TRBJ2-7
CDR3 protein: CAWSLTRGRVKQYF
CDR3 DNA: TGTGCCTGGAGTCTAACTAGAGGCAGAGTGAAGCAGTACTTC

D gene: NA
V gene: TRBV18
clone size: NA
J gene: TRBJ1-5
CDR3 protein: CASSPGGLSNQPQHF
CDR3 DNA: TGTGCCAGCTCACCCGGGGGTCTAAGCAATCAGCCCCAGCATTTT

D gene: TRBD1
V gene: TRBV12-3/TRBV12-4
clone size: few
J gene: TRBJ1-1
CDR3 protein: CASSLSSRTGRTEAFF
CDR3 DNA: TGTGCCAGCAGTTTGAGCAGTCGGACAGGAAGGACTGAAGCTTTCTTT

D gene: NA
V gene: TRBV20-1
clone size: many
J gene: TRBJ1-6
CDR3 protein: CSEVKQAAGGNSPLHF
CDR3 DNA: TGCAGTGAAGTTAAGCAGGCAGCGGGGGGCAATTCACCCCTCCACTTT

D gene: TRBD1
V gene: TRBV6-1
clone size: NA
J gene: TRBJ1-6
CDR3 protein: CASRRGDRGLVSPLHF
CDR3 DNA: TGTGCCAGCAGGAGGGGGGACAGGGGGCTAGTTTCACCCCTCCACTTT

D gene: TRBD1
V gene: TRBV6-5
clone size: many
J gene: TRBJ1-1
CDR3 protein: CASSSPTGMMTEAFF
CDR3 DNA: TGTGCCAGCAGTTCTCCGACAGGGATGATGACTGAAGCTTTCTTT

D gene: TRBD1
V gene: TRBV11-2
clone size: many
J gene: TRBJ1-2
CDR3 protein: CASSLDPRTGYGYTF
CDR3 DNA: TGTGCCAGCAGCTTAGATCCTAGGACAGGGTATGGCTACACCTTC

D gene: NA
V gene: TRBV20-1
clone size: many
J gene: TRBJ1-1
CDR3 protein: CSAPPFWGEAFF
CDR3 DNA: TGCAGTGCTCCTCCATTCTGGGGTGAAGCTTTCTTT